This T cell receptor beta chain was recovered during a study of cytomegalovirus exposure and HLA in healthy donors. Germline CDR1 is MNHEY and CDR2 is SVGAGI. This CDR3 contains 15 residues. J was trimmed by 2 bases and V by 6 bases; bases with no gene match: 6. Vbeta (60) and Jbeta (13) primers were used in the PCR. Libraries were prepared by immunoSEQ multiplex PCR; TCRdb keeps only in-frame clonotypes and omits some of them. The sample holds about 120,000 clones, approximately 87% seen once. The chain combines TRBV6-5 with TRBJ2-3, with 9 nucleotides matching TRBD2. Material for sequencing was PBMCs. The receptor's source is a man between 18 and 35 years old in good health and CMV-seropositive. The CDR3 coding sequence is TGTGCCAGCAGACCTAGCGGGGCTGACACAGATACGCAGTATTTT. This translates into CASRPSGADTDTQYF.